The text below deals with one TCR beta chain. Its cognate antigen is unknown. The identical CDR3 is also encoded by other nucleotide sequences in the sample. The data were taken from a study of cytomegalovirus exposure and HLA in healthy donors. About the research overall: Findings of an earlier analysis included over 95 million unique TCR beta sequences from roughly 200 million T cells.

Primers for the PCR totalled 60 Vbeta and 13 Jbeta. Here immunoSEQ multiplex PCR was the method, and the copy in TCRdb shows in-frame clones only, minus some. Its table lists fewer than 85,000 clones. Notes on the study in general: TCR beta V- and J-gene trimming was later associated with a missense DCLRE1C variant. Later on, analysis showed that most CMV-associated TCR beta chains appeared to be HLA-restricted.

V shed 4 bases and J 5 bases; nucleotides not matched to a gene: 8. Per germline, CDR1 KGHSH and CDR2 LQKENI. The CDR3 extends over 15 amino acids. The TCR was taken from a female donor in good health and CMV-seropositive. The chain combines TRBV18 with TRBJ2-7; TRBD2 agrees at 10 bases. The material sequenced was PBMCs. CDR3 nucleotide sequence: TGTGCCAGCTCACGACAGCGGGAGGGCCTTAACGAGCAGTACTTC. It translates to CASSRQREGLNEQYF.